This passage covers 26 T cell receptor beta chains from one sample sequenced in a study of shared clonotypes between healthy human individuals (TCRdb year 2020). The library relied on the immunoSEQ multiplex PCR assay. TCRdb's version of the immuneACCESS table is confined to in-frame rearrangements and falls short of the full clone set. An unresolved V gene accounts for under half of the shortfall where checked; the remainder is of unknown origin. The sample table contains over a million clones; only one count was recorded for around 97% of them. About 1.2% of the sample is in the top ten clones. The sequencing sample was made of naive CD4+ T cells sorted from blood. The cell subset or site label on this specimen signifies: CD45RA+ positively selected. Receptor source: a man aged 30 to 45 in good health.

V gene TRBV6-5 combines with J gene TRBJ2-3, with a tentative D call TRBD1 (6 bases). Trimming removed 6 bases at V and 3 bases at J, with 10 bases between. The CDR3 extends over 13 amino acids. The germline V gene has CDR1 MNHEY and CDR2 SVGAGI. DNA for the CDR3: TGTGCCAGCAGGAGAACAGGGACAGATACGCAGTATTTT. This translates into CASRRTGTDTQYF.

The J gene is TRBJ1-2, the V gene TRBV18; unclear D gene. This CDR3 has 15 amino acids. V was clipped by 2 bases and J by 7 bases, with 17 bases between them. Germline V CDR1 and CDR2: KGHSH, LQKENI. The CDR3 DNA is TGTGCCAGCTCACCATTAGATGGTTCGACCTTTGGCTACACCTTC. This sequence encodes CASSPLDGSTFGYTF. Using reference TRBV18 and TRBJ1-2 for the parts outside the CDR3, the full variable domain is NAGVMQNPRHLVRRRGQEARLRCSPMKGHSHVYWYRQLPEEGLKFMVYLQKENIIDESGMPKERFSAEFPKEGPSILRIQQVVRGDSAAYFCASSPLDGSTFGYTFGSGTRLTVV.

This clone was seen a few times. The genes are TRBV7-6 and TRBJ2-1, with D perhaps matching TRBD1 (5 bases). The CDR3 runs to 13 residues. Germline CDR1 and CDR2: SGHVS and FNYEAQ. V lost 4 bases to trimming and J lost 6 bases, with 10 bases between them. In nucleotides, the CDR3 is TGTGCCAGCAGCTCCAAAGACAGCAATGAGCAGTTCTTC. This sequence encodes CASSSKDSNEQFF. The variable domain in full, completed from reference TRBV7-6 and TRBJ2-1, reads GAGVSQSPRYKVTKRGQDVALRCDPISGHVSLYWYRQALGQGPEFLTYFNYEAQQDKSGLPNDRFSAERPEGSISTLTIQRTEQRDSAMYRCASSSKDSNEQFFGPGTRLTVL.

The chain has TRBV5-1 and TRBJ2-7, with TRBD1 matching over 9 bases. The CDR3 length is 15 residues. Germline V gives CDR1 SGHRS, CDR2 YFSETQ. V was pared by 0 bases and J by 5 bases, with 6 bases of the junction left unmatched. The chain's CDR3 is CASSLAVGQGNEQYF. The CDR3, as DNA: TGCGCCAGCAGCTTGGCGGTAGGACAGGGGAACGAGCAGTACTTC.

V usage is TRBV27 and J usage is TRBJ2-3; 12 bases match TRBD2. V lost 6 bases, J lost 5 bases, and 9 bases stayed unmatched. Germline lookup yields CDR1 MNHEY and CDR2 SMNVEV (reference sequence). CDR3 size: 16 residues. CDR3 nucleotides: TGTGCCAGCAGCCAAAACGGACTAGCGGGAAGAGATACGCAGTATTTT. It yields the protein CASSQNGLAGRDTQYF.

The rearrangement uses TRBV7-9 and TRBJ1-3; D not resolved. The V end lost 6 bases, the J end lost 0 bases, and 15 bases lay between the germline ends. The CDR3 length is 16 residues. Germline lookup yields CDR1 SEHNR and CDR2 FQNEAQ (reference sequence). Here the CDR3 DNA reads TGTGCCAGCAGGACGGTGCAGCGCCTCTCTGGAAACACCATATATTTT. It is translated as CASRTVQRLSGNTIYF.

The gene calls are TRBV5-1 and TRBJ2-7, with 15 bases fitting TRBD2. The CDR3 has 16 amino acids. With V trimmed by 3 bases and J by 5 bases, 6 bases remained unmatched. Germline CDR1 is SGHRS and CDR2 is YFSETQ. CDR3 protein: CASSSGLAGGLDEQYF. The CDR3 nucleotides read TGCGCCAGCAGCTCCGGACTAGCGGGAGGGTTGGACGAGCAGTACTTC.

The V gene is TRBV28, the J gene TRBJ2-5, with D unresolved. The CDR3 has 13 residues. CDR1 and CDR2 (germline): MDHEN, SYDVKM. Trimming took 4 bases from V and 1 from J, leaving 7 bases between them. Here the CDR3 reads CASSSTPQETQYF. The CDR3 nucleotides read TGTGCCAGCAGTTCCACTCCCCAAGAGACCCAGTACTTC.

The J gene is TRBJ1-3, the V gene TRBV5-8; TRBD1 might be the D (5 bases). The CDR3 runs to 16 residues. Trimming took off 3 bases at V and 1 base at J, with 14 bases between the two ends. Germline V gene data show CDR1 as SGHTS and CDR2 as YDEGEE. CDR3 sequence reads: CASSSGTATSGNTIYF. The DNA of the CDR3 is TGTGCCAGCAGCTCCGGGACTGCGACTTCTGGAAACACCATATATTTT.

The chain recombines TRBV28 with TRBJ1-1; D might be TRBD1 (5 bases). The V end was cut by 8 bases, the J end by 7 bases, with 35 bases between. Per the germline V gene, CDR1 is MDHEN and CDR2 is SYDVKM. The CDR3 runs to 19 residues. CDR3 sequence (DNA): TGTGCCAGCGCCATTTGCGACCGGCGGGGCCTGCTGAGTTGTAATGAAGCTTTCTTT. Translation gives CASAICDRRGLLSCNEAFF.

The chain joins TRBV6-1 to TRBJ2-5, with 8 bases identical to TRBD2. From germline, CDR1 is MNHNS and CDR2 SASEGT. The CDR3 runs to 12 residues. J lost 5 bases, V lost 10 bases, and 6 bases had no gene match. CDR3 sequence reads: CAIAGGRETQYF. The DNA for the CDR3 is TGTGCCATTGCGGGGGGAAGGGAGACCCAGTACTTC.

V usage is TRBV7-6 and J usage is TRBJ1-2; D unresolved. The germline gives CDR1 SGHVS, CDR2 FNYEAQ. The V end was cut by 3 bases, the J end by 2 bases, with 1 base between. The CDR3 spans 11 residues. The CDR3 DNA reads as TGTGCCAGCAGCTTGAACTATGGCTACACCTTC. It is translated as CASSLNYGYTF.

This clone was recorded once. This sample also contains other DNA sequences that code for the same CDR3. The chain combines TRBV11-3 with TRBJ2-1; no clear D gene. This CDR3 is 12 amino acids long. CDR1 and CDR2 from the germline V gene are SGHNT and YENEEA. The ends were cut back, 4 bases at V and 3 bases at J, with 4 bases in the middle. The CDR3 nucleotides are TGTGCCAGCAGCTCCGGCTACAATGAGCAGTTCTTC. It translates to CASSSGYNEQFF.

The V gene is TRBV7-9, the J gene TRBJ1-1, with D tentatively TRBD1 (5 bases). Germline V lookup: CDR1 SEHNR, CDR2 FQNEAQ (reference sequence). CDR3 length: 15 residues. V was trimmed by 1 base and J by 4 bases, leaving 13 bases between them. The CDR3 DNA reads TGTGCCAGCAGCTTAGATATCGGGGGGAGCACTGAAGCTTTCTTT. Its translation: CASSLDIGGSTEAFF.

The chain couples TRBV5-4 to TRBJ2-2, with 9 bases fitting TRBD1. V lost 1 base to trimming and J lost 1 base; unmatched junction nucleotides: 2. CDR3 length: 16 amino acids. Germline loops: CDR1 SGHNT, CDR2 YYREEE (reference sequence). This chain's CDR3 is CASSLPGQGNTGELFF. CDR3 DNA: TGTGCCAGCAGCTTGCCGGGACAGGGGAACACCGGGGAGCTGTTTTTT.

V is TRBV5-1 and J is TRBJ2-7, with TRBD1 matching over 7 bases. The CDR3 runs to 15 residues. Germline assignment: CDR1 SGHRS and CDR2 YFSETQ. V trimming: 0 bases; J trimming: 5 bases; junction bases outside the gene matches: 8. The CDR3 DNA sequence: TGCGCCAGCAGCTTGGCTCTTGAGGGGGCCAACGAGCAGTACTTC. Protein: CASSLALEGANEQYF.

With respect to this clone: Different DNA sequences within this sample yield the same CDR3. V usage is TRBV7-2 and J usage is TRBJ2-1; D remains ambiguous. Germline V CDR1 and CDR2: SGHTA, FQGNSA. Trimming removed 5 bases from V and 9 bases from J, with 8 bases in between. CDR3 length equals 11 residues. CDR3 protein: CASSPLGEQFF. As DNA, the CDR3 is TGTGCCAGCAGCCCGTTGGGTGAGCAGTTCTTC.

This rearrangement joins TRBV14 to TRBJ1-1; unclear D gene. This CDR3 comprises 13 residues. The V end lost 0 bases, the J end lost 2 bases, and 4 bases lay between the germline ends. CDR1 is SGHDN, CDR2 FVKESK, per germline. The CDR3 spells CASSQEGNTEAFF. In nucleotides, the CDR3 is TGTGCCAGCAGCCAAGAGGGTAACACTGAAGCTTTCTTT.

With regard to this clone: In the same sample, other DNA sequences code for this CDR3. The chain links TRBV7-2 to TRBJ2-3, with 7 bases lining up with TRBD1. V was pared by 3 bases and J by 1 base, with 1 base of the junction left unmatched. The CDR3 runs 14 residues. From germline, CDR1 is SGHTA and CDR2 FQGNSA. The CDR3 nucleotides read TGTGCCAGCAGCTTCGGACAGGGCACAGATACGCAGTATTTT. It encodes CASSFGQGTDTQYF. The whole variable domain, filled in from reference TRBV7-2 and TRBJ2-3, reads GAGVSQSPSNKVTEKGKDVELRCDPISGHTALYWYRQSLGQGLEFLIYFQGNSAPDKSGLPSDRFSAERTGGSVSTLTIQRTQQEDSAVYLCASSFGQGTDTQYFGPGTRLTVL.

This chain uses TRBV5-5 with TRBJ2-1; the match to TRBD2 covers 9 bases. Germline V CDR1 and CDR2: SGHKS, YYEKEE (reference sequence). The CDR3 has 19 amino acids. V dropped 1 base and J dropped 0; count of bases not matched to a gene: 11. CDR3 residues: CASSLWGLAGSSSYNEQFF. The CDR3 DNA reads TGTGCCAGCAGCTTGTGGGGTCTAGCGGGATCCAGCTCCTACAATGAGCAGTTCTTC.

The chain links TRBV6-6 to TRBJ2-5, with D perhaps being TRBD1 or TRBD2 (7 bases each). The CDR3 covers 16 residues. Germline CDR1 is MNHNY and CDR2 is SVGAGI (reference sequence). The ends were cut back, 1 base at V and 5 bases at J, with 17 bases in the middle. CDR3 nucleotides: TGTGCCAGCAGTTACTTCGGACAGGCCGGGGGGGAGACCCAGTACTTC. Translated: CASSYFGQAGGETQYF.

As DNA, the CDR3 is TGTGCCAGCAGACAGGGAGTGGGCTACGAGCAGTACTTC. It codes for CASRQGVGYEQYF. The chain combines TRBV27 with TRBJ2-7; perhaps TRBD1 as D (6 bases). Germline V lookup: CDR1 MNHEY, CDR2 SMNVEV (reference sequence). The germline V and J ends were trimmed by 6 bases and 3 bases, with 12 bases remaining between them. The CDR3 has 13 residues.

This clone has only one observation. This chain connects TRBV5-1 to TRBJ2-2, with D maybe TRBD2 (5 bases). This CDR3 is 13 amino acids long. Germline CDR1 is SGHRS and CDR2 is YFSETQ. Trimming left V 1 base short and J 9 bases short, with 10 bases between. The CDR3 sequence is CASSLRNGRELFF. The CDR3 coding sequence is TGCGCCAGCAGCTTGAGGAACGGGAGGGAGCTGTTTTTT.

The rearrangement joins TRBV6-5 to TRBJ1-1, with 7 bases that match TRBD1. Trimming took 6 bases from V and 1 from J; bases not matched to a gene: 8. The CDR3 contains 15 residues. Germline V gene sequence: CDR1 MNHEY, CDR2 SVGAGI. As DNA, the CDR3 is TGTGCCAGCAGGAGAGGGACAGCTCCGAACACTGAAGCTTTCTTT. Translation: CASRRGTAPNTEAFF.

This clone appeared once. J is TRBJ2-1 and V is TRBV5-1; 10 positions agree with TRBD2. The CDR3 runs 16 residues. Germline-derived CDR1 and CDR2 are SGHRS and YFSETQ. V lost 3 bases to trimming and J lost 9 bases; unmatched junction nucleotides: 12. DNA of the CDR3: TGCGCCAGCAGCTCCCCGATAGCGGGAGGTCTAGGTGAGCAGTTCTTC. Translating gives CASSSPIAGGLGEQFF.

The rearrangement links TRBV4-3 to TRBJ1-2; a possible D gene is TRBD1 (6 bases). From germline, CDR1 is LGHNA and CDR2 YSLEER. Trimming cost V 0 bases and J 1 base, with 9 bases left between them. The CDR3 runs 15 residues. DNA for the CDR3: TGCGCCAGCAGCCAAGACAACAGGGTTAACTATGGCTACACCTTC. Its protein is CASSQDNRVNYGYTF.